This is a list of T cell receptor beta chains from one sample in a study of shared clonotypes between healthy human individuals. Some clones are missing from TCRdb's copy, which holds only in-frame ones; the method was immunoSEQ multiplex PCR. The table includes a few hundred thousand clones, approximately 65% detected once. Sequencing was performed on memory CD4+ T cells sorted from blood. These receptors originate from a man aged 25-45 years in good health. CDR3s include the opening cysteine and the closing phenylalanine or tryptophan. A D gene is named only where the DNA matches it firmly. Size tells how often a clone was seen (once, few, many) or the class of an expanded clone, and some rows leave it out.

j_call,v_call,clone_size,d_call,cdr3_nt,cdr3_aa
TRBJ1-2,TRBV7-2,few,TRBD1,TGTGCCAATTCCGGGGGGACAGGCTACAATGGCTACACCTTC,CANSGGTGYNGYTF
TRBJ2-3,TRBV10-2,.,.,TGCGCCAGCAGTGAGTGGGGGTTCACAGATACGCAGTATTTT,CASSEWGFTDTQYF
TRBJ2-3,TRBV2,few,.,TGTGCCAGCAGTGAATTGTCAGGGTCAGATACGCAGTATTTT,CASSELSGSDTQYF
TRBJ2-6,TRBV30,.,TRBD2,TGTGCCTCACAACTAGCGTCGGGGGCCAACGTCCTGACTTTC,CASQLASGANVLTF
TRBJ2-1,TRBV6-5,.,TRBD2,TGTGCCAGCAGTCGGGCTAGCGGGATCTCTGAGCAGTTCTTC,CASSRASGISEQFF
TRBJ1-2,TRBV5-1,many,.,TGCGCCAGCAGCTCCACTGGAGAAAGCTACACCTTC,CASSSTGESYTF
TRBJ2-7,TRBV19,few,TRBD2,TGTGCCAGTAGCGGGAGGGCCTTAAAGTCCTACGAGCAGTACTTC,CASSGRALKSYEQYF
TRBJ2-5,TRBV5-3,.,TRBD2,TGTGCCCGACAGATGGAATGGACTAGCGGGATACCGGAGACCCAGTACTTC,CARQMEWTSGIPETQYF
TRBJ2-2,TRBV5-5,.,.,TGTGCCAGCAGCTTGTCTACCTCGAACACCGGGGAGCTGTTTTTT,CASSLSTSNTGELFF
TRBJ2-7,TRBV6-1,.,.,TGTGCCAGCACGGGGTCCTACGAGCAGTACTTC,CASTGSYEQYF
TRBJ2-7,TRBV5-1,.,.,TGCGCCAGCAGCTTGGATCCGCGAAACTCCTACGAGCAGTACTTC,CASSLDPRNSYEQYF
TRBJ2-1,TRBV28,.,TRBD2,TGTGCCAGCAGTACTACGGGACTAGTTTTCCAAGAGCAGTTCTTC,CASSTTGLVFQEQFF
TRBJ2-1,TRBV7-2,few,.,TGTGCCAGCAGCTCCCCGCCCGATACCTACAATGAGCAGTTCTTC,CASSSPPDTYNEQFF
TRBJ2-3,TRBV2,.,TRBD2,TGTGCCAGCAGCAAGCGAGCGGGAGGCCGCACAGATACGCAGTATTTT,CASSKRAGGRTDTQYF
TRBJ1-5,TRBV10-3,few,.,TGTGCCATCAGTGACCCCGGGGGGGGGAATCAGCCCCAGCATTTT,CAISDPGGGNQPQHF
TRBJ2-6,TRBV19,.,TRBD2,TGTGCCAGTGCTGGGACTAGCGGGAGCTCTGGGGCCAACGTCCTGACTTTC,CASAGTSGSSGANVLTF
TRBJ2-1,TRBV19,.,.,TGTGCCAGTAGTACGGGACGGAAATCATCTCGTAATGAGCAGTTCTTC,CASSTGRKSSRNEQFF
TRBJ2-1,TRBV9,few,TRBD2,TGTGCCAGCAATCCTAGCGGGAGTCAGGATGAGCAGTTCTTC,CASNPSGSQDEQFF
TRBJ2-1,TRBV23-1,.,TRBD2,TGCGCCAGCAGTCAGGTACTAGCGCGTAACAATGAGCAGTTCTTC,CASSQVLARNNEQFF
TRBJ2-1,TRBV6-1,many,TRBD2,TGTGCCAGCAGTGATCGACTAGCAGACTACAATGAGCAGTTCTTC,CASSDRLADYNEQFF
TRBJ1-1,TRBV11-2,.,.,TGTGCCAGCAGGCCAGCCGGGGGTGTCGACGCTTTCTTT,CASRPAGGVDAFF
TRBJ1-5,TRBV9,.,.,TGTGCCAGCAGCGTAAGGCAGGGTGGTAATCAGCCCCAGCATTTT,CASSVRQGGNQPQHF
TRBJ1-2,TRBV28,.,TRBD1,TGTGCCAGCAGTTCGACAGGGTTCTATGGCTACACCTTC,CASSSTGFYGYTF
TRBJ2-2,TRBV19,.,.,TGTGCCAGTAACGCGAACACCGGGGAGCTGTTTTTT,CASNANTGELFF
TRBJ2-5,TRBV10-2,.,.,TGCGCCAGCCAAACCCAACTAGGCAGGGAGACCCAGTACTTC,CASQTQLGRETQYF
TRBJ2-7,TRBV4-1,.,.,TGCGCCAGCAGCCAAGTGTCCCAGCGCGACTACGAGCAGTACTTC,CASSQVSQRDYEQYF
TRBJ1-2,TRBV7-3,few,.,TGTGCCAGCAGCCCGAGCGCAGGGACGTATGGCTACACCTTC,CASSPSAGTYGYTF
TRBJ2-1,TRBV5-1,.,TRBD2,TGCGCCAGCAGCTTACTAGCGGGCACTCTCAATGAGCAGTTCTTC,CASSLLAGTLNEQFF
TRBJ1-3,TRBV27,.,TRBD1,TGTGCCAGCAGTTCCCTGGACAGGGGGAACACCATATATTTT,CASSSLDRGNTIYF
TRBJ2-1,TRBV7-2,.,.,TGTGCCAGCAGCCTCGCCGGCGGGAATGAGCAGTTCTTC,CASSLAGGNEQFF
TRBJ1-2,TRBV29-1,.,.,TGCAGCGTTATCCTAGTCTTTTCCGGAGGCTACACCTTC,CSVILVFSGGYTF
TRBJ2-3,TRBV18,.,TRBD2,TGTGCCAGCTCACCGACTAGCGGCTCTAGCACAGATACGCAGTATTTT,CASSPTSGSSTDTQYF
TRBJ2-1,TRBV20-1,once,.,TGCAGTGCCGGAAAGCCGGGACTCAATGTCTTC,CSAGKPGLNVF
TRBJ1-1,TRBV5-1,few,.,TGCGCCAGCAGCTTGGACCGGGCGAACACTGAAGCTTTCTTT,CASSLDRANTEAFF
TRBJ2-3,TRBV6-1,.,.,TGTGCCAGCAGTGTTAGGTGGGGCACAGATACGCAGTATTTT,CASSVRWGTDTQYF
TRBJ2-3,TRBV6-5,.,TRBD2,TGTGCCAGTGGTTGGGAGGGTGCCTATACGCAGTATTTT,CASGWEGAYTQYF
TRBJ1-3,TRBV7-9,.,.,TGTGCCAGCAGCTTAAATGGGGGGGCGTCTGACACCATATATTTT,CASSLNGGASDTIYF
TRBJ2-7,TRBV11-2,.,TRBD1,TGTGCCAGCAGCCCCCGGGACAGGTTGGTGAACGAGCAGTACTTC,CASSPRDRLVNEQYF
TRBJ1-1,TRBV5-6,.,.,TGTGCCAGCAGCTTGTTTTCCGCAGGGTGGGCGAACACTGAAGCTTTCTTT,CASSLFSAGWANTEAFF
TRBJ2-1,TRBV11-1,many,TRBD2,TGTGCCAGCAGCCTACGGGCTCTAGCGGGAGGCTCCTACAATGAGCAGTTCTTC,CASSLRALAGGSYNEQFF
TRBJ2-7,TRBV7-9,.,.,TGTGCCAGCAGCCCCGGGACCGGCCTCGAGCAGTACTTC,CASSPGTGLEQYF
TRBJ2-7,TRBV7-6,.,TRBD2,TGTGCCAGCAGCTCCCGCTTTTCAGCGGGAGGCTACGAGCAGTACTTC,CASSSRFSAGGYEQYF
TRBJ1-1,TRBV9,.,.,TGTGCCAGCAGTCCAGGACAGATCGAGGAAGAAGCTTTCTTT,CASSPGQIEEEAFF
TRBJ1-5,TRBV19,.,TRBD1,TGTGCCAGTACCTCAACCGGCCGACAGGGAAGGCGCCCAAGCAATCAGCCCCAGCATTTT,CASTSTGRQGRRPSNQPQHF
TRBJ1-5,TRBV7-8,few,TRBD1,TGTGCCAGCAGCCCGACAGGGGGCGAGCGCAATCAGCCCCAGCATTTT,CASSPTGGERNQPQHF
TRBJ2-1,TRBV27,.,TRBD2,TGTGCCAGCAGTTTATCGGAGGGGACTAGGTGTATCTTC,CASSLSEGTRCIF
TRBJ1-5,TRBV27,few,.,TGTGCCAGCAGCTTCGGACGGGGAGATCAGCCCCAGCATTTT,CASSFGRGDQPQHF
TRBJ2-5,TRBV2,.,TRBD2,TGTGCCAGCAGCGCGGGACTAGGTATTGGAGAGACCCAGTACTTC,CASSAGLGIGETQYF
TRBJ1-2,TRBV28,.,TRBD1,TGTGCCAGCACTGCCGACAGGGTGGGTGGCTACACCTTC,CASTADRVGGYTF
TRBJ2-2,TRBV11-2,.,TRBD1,TGTGCCAGCAGTTCCCGGACAGGCTTCGGCGGGGAGCTGTTTTTT,CASSSRTGFGGELFF
TRBJ1-1,TRBV28,.,.,TGTGCCAGCAGTTTTTCGTATAGCCCCGACGGCAGGCGGGTCGAAGTAGCTTTCTTT,CASSFSYSPDGRRVEVAFF
TRBJ1-1,TRBV29-1,.,TRBD1,TGCAGCGTTACCCGGGACAGGGACACTAACACTGAAGCTTTCTTT,CSVTRDRDTNTEAFF
TRBJ2-2,TRBV4-3,.,.,TGCGCCAGCAGCCAGGGTGGCGGGTCCGGGGAGCTGTTTTTT,CASSQGGGSGELFF
TRBJ1-5,TRBV7-9,.,.,TGTGCCAGCAGCTTCGGAAATCAGCCCCAGCATTTT,CASSFGNQPQHF
TRBJ1-1,TRBV2,many,.,TGTGCCAGCAGTGAGATTGGAGACGGGGGCACTGAAGCTTTCTTT,CASSEIGDGGTEAFF
TRBJ2-1,TRBV11-2,.,.,TGTGCCAGCAGCTTATCAGAAGTAAATGAGCAGTTCTTC,CASSLSEVNEQFF
TRBJ2-2,TRBV5-1,.,TRBD2,TGCGCCAGCAGCTGGGGACTAGCGGGTAGAACCGGGGAGCTGTTTTTT,CASSWGLAGRTGELFF
TRBJ1-2,TRBV6-5,few,.,TGTGCCAGCAGTGGAGGGACAACCGGCTACACCTTC,CASSGGTTGYTF
TRBJ2-2,TRBV13,few,.,TGTGCCAGCAGCTTAGGCCTCAAGGGTACCGGGGAGCTGTTTTTT,CASSLGLKGTGELFF
TRBJ1-5,TRBV6-1,few,.,TGTGCCAGCAGTGAAGGGACAGCAGGGAGTCAGCCCCAGCATTTT,CASSEGTAGSQPQHF